The clone carrying this TCR beta chain was detected a few times. Its antigen remains unidentified. The data belong to a study of CD8 T cells in ankylosing spondylitis. Quantitative barcoded 5'-RACE was used to prepare TCR beta libraries. TCRdb redid the calling of the 5' RACE reads with MiXCR, one entry per CDR3 protein. The sample lists fewer than 500,000 distinct CDR3 sequences, approximately 20% occurring once. Findings of the study overall: Prior work had noted some motif variants in reactive arthritis blood and synovial fluid. Roughly eight highly homologous variants formed a TCR beta motif that appeared characteristic of ankylosing spondylitis blood. The authors reported significant enrichment of disease-linked clones in matched ankylosing spondylitis synovial fluid.

The clonotype was recovered from a male donor with ankylosing spondylitis. Sequencing was done on a sample of blood, either unsorted or a sorted T cell fraction (not recorded which).

CDR3 loop: CASSNPGTEGPGELFF. Here the CDR3 DNA reads TGTGCCAGCAGTAACCCCGGGACAGAGGGCCCCGGGGAGCTGTTTTTT. The chain uses TRBV6-5 and TRBJ2-2; 7 positions agree with TRBD1. The CDR3 contains 16 residues. CDR1 MNHEY and CDR2 SVGAGI come from the germline V gene. Trimming removed 5 bases from V and 6 bases from J; junction bases left unmatched: 12.